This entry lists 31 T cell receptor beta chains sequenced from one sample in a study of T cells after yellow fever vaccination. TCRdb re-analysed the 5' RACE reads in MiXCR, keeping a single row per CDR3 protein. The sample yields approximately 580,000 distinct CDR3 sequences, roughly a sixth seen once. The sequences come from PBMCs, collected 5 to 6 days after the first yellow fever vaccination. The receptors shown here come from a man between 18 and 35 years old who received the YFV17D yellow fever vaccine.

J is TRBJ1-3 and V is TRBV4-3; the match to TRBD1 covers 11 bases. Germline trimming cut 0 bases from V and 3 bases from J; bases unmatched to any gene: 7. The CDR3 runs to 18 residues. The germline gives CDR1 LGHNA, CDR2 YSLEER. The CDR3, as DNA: TGCGCCAGCAGCCAAGATCTTGGGACAGGGGGTGGTGGAAACACCATATATTTT. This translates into CASSQDLGTGGGGNTIYF.

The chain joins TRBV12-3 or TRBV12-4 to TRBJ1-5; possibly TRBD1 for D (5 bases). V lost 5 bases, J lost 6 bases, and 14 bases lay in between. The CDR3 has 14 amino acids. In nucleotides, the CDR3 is TGTGCCAGCAGTCCCAGGGTTCGGACTCAGCCCCAGCATTTT. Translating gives CASSPRVRTQPQHF.

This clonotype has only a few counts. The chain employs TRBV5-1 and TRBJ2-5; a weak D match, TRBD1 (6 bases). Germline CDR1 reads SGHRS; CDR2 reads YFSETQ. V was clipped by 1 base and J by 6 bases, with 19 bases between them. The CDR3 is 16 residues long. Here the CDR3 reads CASSLLGAGSVQTQYF. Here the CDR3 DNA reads TGCGCCAGCAGCTTGCTGGGGGCTGGAAGCGTACAGACCCAGTACTTC.

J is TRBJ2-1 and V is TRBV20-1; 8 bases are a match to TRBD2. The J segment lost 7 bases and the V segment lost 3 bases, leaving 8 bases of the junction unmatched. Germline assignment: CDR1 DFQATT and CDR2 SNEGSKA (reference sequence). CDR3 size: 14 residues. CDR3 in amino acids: CSASSGGPRNEQFF. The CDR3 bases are TGCAGTGCTAGTTCGGGGGGGCCCCGAAATGAGCAGTTCTTC.

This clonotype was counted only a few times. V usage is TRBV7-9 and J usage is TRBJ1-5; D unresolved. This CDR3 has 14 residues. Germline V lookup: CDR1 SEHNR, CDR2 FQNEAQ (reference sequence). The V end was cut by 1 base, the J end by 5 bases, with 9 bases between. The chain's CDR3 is CASSLEDIYQPQHF. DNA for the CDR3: TGTGCCAGCAGCTTAGAGGATATCTATCAGCCCCAGCATTTT.

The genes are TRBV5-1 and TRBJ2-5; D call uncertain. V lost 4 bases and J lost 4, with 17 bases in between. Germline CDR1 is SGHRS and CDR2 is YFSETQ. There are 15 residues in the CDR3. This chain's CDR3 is CASSPRTDPRETQYF. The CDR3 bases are TGCGCCAGCAGCCCAAGGACGGACCCCCGAGAGACCCAGTACTTC.

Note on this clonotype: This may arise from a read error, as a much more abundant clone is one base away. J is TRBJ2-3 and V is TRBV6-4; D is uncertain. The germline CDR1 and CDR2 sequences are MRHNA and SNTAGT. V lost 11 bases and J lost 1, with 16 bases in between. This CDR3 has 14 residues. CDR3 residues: CAGAKGVGTDTQYF. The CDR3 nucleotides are TGTGCCGGCGCCAAGGGTGTAGGCACAGATACGCAGTATTTT.

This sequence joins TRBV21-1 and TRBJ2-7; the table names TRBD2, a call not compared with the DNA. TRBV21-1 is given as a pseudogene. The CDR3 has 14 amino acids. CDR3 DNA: TGTGCCAGCAGCAAAGGGGACGTAGCCTACGAGCAGTACTTC. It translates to CASSKGDVAYEQYF.

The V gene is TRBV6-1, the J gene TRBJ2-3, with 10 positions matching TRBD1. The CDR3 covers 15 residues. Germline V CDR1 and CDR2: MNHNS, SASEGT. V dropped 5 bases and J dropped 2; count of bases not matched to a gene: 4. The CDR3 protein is CASSTGTGATDTQYF. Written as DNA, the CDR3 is TGTGCCAGCAGTACCGGGACAGGGGCCACAGATACGCAGTATTTT.

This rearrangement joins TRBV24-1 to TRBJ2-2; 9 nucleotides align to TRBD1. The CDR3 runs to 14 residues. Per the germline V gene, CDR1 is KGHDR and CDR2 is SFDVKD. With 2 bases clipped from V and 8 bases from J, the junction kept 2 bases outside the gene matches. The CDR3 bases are TGTGCCACCAGTGATTCCGGACAGGGGGGGGAGCTGTTTTTT. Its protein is CATSDSGQGGELFF.

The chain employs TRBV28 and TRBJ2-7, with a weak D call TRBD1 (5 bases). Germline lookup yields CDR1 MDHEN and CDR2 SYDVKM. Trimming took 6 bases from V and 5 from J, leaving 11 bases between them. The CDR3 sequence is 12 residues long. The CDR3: CASRSQGDEQYF. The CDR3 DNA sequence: TGTGCCAGCAGATCCCAGGGTGACGAGCAGTACTTC.

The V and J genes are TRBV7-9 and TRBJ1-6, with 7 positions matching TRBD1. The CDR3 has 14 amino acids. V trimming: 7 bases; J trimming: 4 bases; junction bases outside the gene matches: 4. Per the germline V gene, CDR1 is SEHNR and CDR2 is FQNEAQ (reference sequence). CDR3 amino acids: CASTDRSYNSPLHF. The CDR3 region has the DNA TGTGCCAGCACGGACAGGAGTTATAATTCACCCCTCCACTTT.

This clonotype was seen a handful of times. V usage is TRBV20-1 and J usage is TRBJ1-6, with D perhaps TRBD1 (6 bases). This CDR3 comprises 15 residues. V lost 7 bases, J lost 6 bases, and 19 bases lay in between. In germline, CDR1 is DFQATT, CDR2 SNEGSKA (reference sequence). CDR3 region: CSVGRTGISNSPLHF. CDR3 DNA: TGCAGTGTTGGTCGAACAGGGATCTCTAATTCACCCCTCCACTTT.

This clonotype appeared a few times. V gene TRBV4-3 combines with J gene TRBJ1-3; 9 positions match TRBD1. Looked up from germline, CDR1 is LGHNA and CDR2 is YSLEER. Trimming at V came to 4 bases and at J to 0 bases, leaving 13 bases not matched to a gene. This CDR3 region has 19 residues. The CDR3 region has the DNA TGCGCCAGCAGCCCCCACCGTCCCGGGACAGGGAGCTCTGGAAACACCATATATTTT. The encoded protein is CASSPHRPGTGSSGNTIYF.

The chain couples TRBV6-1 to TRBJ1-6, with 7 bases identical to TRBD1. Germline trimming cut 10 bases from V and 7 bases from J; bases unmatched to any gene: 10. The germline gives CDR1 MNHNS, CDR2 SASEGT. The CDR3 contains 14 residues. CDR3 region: CATAPTGRNSPLHF. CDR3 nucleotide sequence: TGTGCCACCGCACCGACAGGGAGGAATTCACCCCTCCACTTT.

The CDR3 here is CASSYSMASGGDEQFF. CDR3 DNA: TGTGCCAGCAGTTACTCGATGGCTTCTGGTGGGGATGAGCAGTTCTTC. The gene calls are TRBV6-5 and TRBJ2-1; the D is unclear. This CDR3 region has 16 residues. Germline values: CDR1 MNHEY, CDR2 SVGAGI. V dropped 0 bases and J dropped 8 bases, with 17 bases sitting between them.

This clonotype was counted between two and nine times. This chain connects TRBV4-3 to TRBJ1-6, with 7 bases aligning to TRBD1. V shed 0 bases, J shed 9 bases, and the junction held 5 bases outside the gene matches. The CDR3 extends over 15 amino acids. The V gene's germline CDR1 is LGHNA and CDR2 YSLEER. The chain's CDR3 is CASSQDRGQSSPLHF. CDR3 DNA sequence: TGCGCCAGCAGCCAAGATAGGGGACAGAGTTCACCCCTCCACTTT.

The CDR3: CASSFQGSGEQFF. CDR3 DNA sequence: TGTGCCAGCAGTTTTCAGGGTTCCGGTGAGCAGTTCTTC. This chain joins TRBV28 and TRBJ2-1; weak D call: TRBD1 (5 bases). V shed 3 bases and J shed 9 bases, with 12 bases lying between them. This CDR3 has 13 amino acids. Germline values: CDR1 MDHEN, CDR2 SYDVKM.

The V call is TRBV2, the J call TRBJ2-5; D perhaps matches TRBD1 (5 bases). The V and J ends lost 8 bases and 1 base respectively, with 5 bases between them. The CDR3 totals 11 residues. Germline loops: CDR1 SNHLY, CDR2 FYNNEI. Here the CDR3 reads CASQGQETQYF. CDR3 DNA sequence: TGTGCCAGCCAGGGCCAAGAGACCCAGTACTTC.

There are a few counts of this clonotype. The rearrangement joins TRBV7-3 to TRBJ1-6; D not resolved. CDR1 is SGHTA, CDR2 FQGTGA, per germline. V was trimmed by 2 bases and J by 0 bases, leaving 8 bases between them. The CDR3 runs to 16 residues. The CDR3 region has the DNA TGTGCCAGCAGCTTACGAGAGAGCTCCTATAATTCACCCCTCCACTTT. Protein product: CASSLRESSYNSPLHF. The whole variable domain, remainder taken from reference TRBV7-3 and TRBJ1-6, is GAGVSQTPSNKVTEKGKYVELRCDPISGHTALYWYRQSLGQGPEFLIYFQGTGAADDSGLPNDRFFAVRPEGSVSTLKIQRTERGDSAVYLCASSLRESSYNSPLHFGNGTRLTVT.

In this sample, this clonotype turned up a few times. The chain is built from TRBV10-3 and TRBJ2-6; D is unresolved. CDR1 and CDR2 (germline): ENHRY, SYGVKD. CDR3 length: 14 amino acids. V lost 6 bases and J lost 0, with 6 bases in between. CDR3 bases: TGTGCCATCAGACAAGTCTCTGGGGCCAACGTCCTGACTTTC. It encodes CAIRQVSGANVLTF.

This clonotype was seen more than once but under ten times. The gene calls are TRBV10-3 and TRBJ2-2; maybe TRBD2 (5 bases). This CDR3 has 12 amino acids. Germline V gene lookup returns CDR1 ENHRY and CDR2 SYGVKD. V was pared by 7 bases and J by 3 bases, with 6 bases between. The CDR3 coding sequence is TGTGCCATCACGAGGGACACCGGGGAGCTGTTTTTT. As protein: CAITRDTGELFF.

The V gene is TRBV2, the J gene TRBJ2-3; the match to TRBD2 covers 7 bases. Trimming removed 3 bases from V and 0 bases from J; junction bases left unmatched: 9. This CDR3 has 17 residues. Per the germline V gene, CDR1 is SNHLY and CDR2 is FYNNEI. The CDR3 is CASSDGARGTSTDTQYF. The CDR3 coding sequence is TGTGCCAGCAGTGACGGTGCGCGGGGGACCAGCACAGATACGCAGTATTTT. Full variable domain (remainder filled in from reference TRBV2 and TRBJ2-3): EPEVTQTPSHQVTQMGQEVILRCVPISNHLYFYWYRQILGQKVEFLVSFYNNEISEKSEIFDDQFSVERPDGSNFTLKIRSTKLEDSAMYFCASSDGARGTSTDTQYFGPGTRLTVL.

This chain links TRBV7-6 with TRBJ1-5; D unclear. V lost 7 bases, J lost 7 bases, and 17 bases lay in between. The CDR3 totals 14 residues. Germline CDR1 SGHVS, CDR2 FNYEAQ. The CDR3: CASTRLRAGQPQHF. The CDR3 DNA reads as TGTGCCAGCACCCGTTTGAGGGCAGGACAGCCCCAGCATTTT.

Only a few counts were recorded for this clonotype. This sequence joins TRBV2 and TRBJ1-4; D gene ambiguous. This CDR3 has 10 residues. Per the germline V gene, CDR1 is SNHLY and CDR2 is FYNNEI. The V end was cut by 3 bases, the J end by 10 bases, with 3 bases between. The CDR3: CASSEGKLFF. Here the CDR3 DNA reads TGTGCCAGCAGTGAGGGAAAACTGTTTTTT. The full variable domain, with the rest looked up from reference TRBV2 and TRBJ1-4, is EPEVTQTPSHQVTQMGQEVILRCVPISNHLYFYWYRQILGQKVEFLVSFYNNEISEKSEIFDDQFSVERPDGSNFTLKIRSTKLEDSAMYFCASSEGKLFFGSGTQLSVL.

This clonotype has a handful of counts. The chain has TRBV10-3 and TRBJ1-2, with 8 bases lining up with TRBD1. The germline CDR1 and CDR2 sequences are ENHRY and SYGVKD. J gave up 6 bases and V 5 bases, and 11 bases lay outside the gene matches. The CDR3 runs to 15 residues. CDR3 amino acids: CAISSRGQGADGYTF. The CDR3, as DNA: TGTGCCATCAGTAGCCGCGGCCAGGGGGCGGATGGCTACACCTTC.

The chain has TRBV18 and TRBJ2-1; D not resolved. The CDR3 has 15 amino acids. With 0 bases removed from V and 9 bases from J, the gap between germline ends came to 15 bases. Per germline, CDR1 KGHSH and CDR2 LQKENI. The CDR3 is CASSPPRGMGSEQFF. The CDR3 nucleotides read TGTGCCAGCTCACCACCGAGAGGTATGGGTAGTGAGCAGTTCTTC.

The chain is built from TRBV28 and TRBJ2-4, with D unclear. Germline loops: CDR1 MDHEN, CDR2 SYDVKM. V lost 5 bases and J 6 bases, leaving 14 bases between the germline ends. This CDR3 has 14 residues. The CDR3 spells CASSAIRSSNIQYF. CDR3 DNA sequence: TGTGCCAGCAGTGCGATCCGGAGTTCAAACATTCAGTACTTC. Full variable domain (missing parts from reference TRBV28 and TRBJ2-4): DVKVTQSSRYLVKRTGEKVFLECVQDMDHENMFWYRQDPGLGLRLIYFSYDVKMKEKGDIPEGYSVSREKKERFSLILESASTNQTSMYLCASSAIRSSNIQYFGAGTRLSVL.

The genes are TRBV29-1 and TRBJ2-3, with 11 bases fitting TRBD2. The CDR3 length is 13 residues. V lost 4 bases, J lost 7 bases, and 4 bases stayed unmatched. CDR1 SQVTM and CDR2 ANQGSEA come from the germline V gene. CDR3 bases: TGCAGCGTTGTCCTAGCGGGGGGTTATACGCAGTATTTT. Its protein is CSVVLAGGYTQYF.

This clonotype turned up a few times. The CDR3: CASSPLGGTVGLAQYF. DNA for the CDR3: TGTGCCAGCAGCCCCCTCGGTGGGACGGTAGGCTTAGCCCAGTACTTC. The chain combines TRBV3-1 with TRBJ2-5; D may match TRBD1 or TRBD2 (5 bases each). Between the trimmed V and J ends, which lost 4 bases and 9 bases, there was a span of 24 bases. This CDR3 has 16 amino acids. Germline CDR1 is LGHDT and CDR2 is YNNKEL (reference sequence).

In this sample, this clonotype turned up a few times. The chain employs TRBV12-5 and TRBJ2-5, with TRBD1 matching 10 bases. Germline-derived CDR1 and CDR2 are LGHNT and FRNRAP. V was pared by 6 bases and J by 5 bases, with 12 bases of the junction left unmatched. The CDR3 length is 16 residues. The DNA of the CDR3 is TGTGCTAGTGGCCCCGTGGGGACAGGGGAAAAGGAGACCCAGTACTTC. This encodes CASGPVGTGEKETQYF.